Listed below are T cell receptor beta chains from one sample, sequenced in a study of shared clonotypes between healthy human individuals. TCRdb's copy holds only in-frame clones and misses some; the assay was immunoSEQ multiplex PCR. The repertoire holds some 2 million clones, with over 85% as singletons. Sequencing input: naive CD8+ T cells sorted from blood. The receptor set was obtained from a man aged 18-30 years in good health. Each CDR3 is given with its conserved first and last residue. D genes are given only for firm matches. The listing skips clone size in some rows; elsewhere it reads once, few, many or a size class.

J gene: TRBJ2-7; clone size: .; V gene: TRBV7-2; D gene: .; CDR3 DNA: TGTGCCAGCAGCTTACGGACGGAATCCTACGAGCAGTACTTC; CDR3 protein: CASSLRTESYEQYF
J gene: TRBJ2-4; clone size: .; V gene: TRBV29-1; D gene: .; CDR3 DNA: TGCAGCGGCGCCGATCAGGGCAACATTCAGTACTTC; CDR3 protein: CSGADQGNIQYF
J gene: TRBJ1-5; clone size: .; V gene: TRBV25-1; D gene: .; CDR3 DNA: TGTGCCAGCAGTGAATCGTACGAGGATCAGCCCCAGCATTTT; CDR3 protein: CASSESYEDQPQHF
J gene: TRBJ2-1; clone size: .; V gene: TRBV27; D gene: TRBD1; CDR3 DNA: TGTGCCAGTTTGTTCGGGACAGTAGAATTCTTC; CDR3 protein: CASLFGTVEFF
J gene: TRBJ2-7; clone size: .; V gene: TRBV27; D gene: .; CDR3 DNA: TGTGCCAGCAGTTTCCAGGACGGCTCCTACGAGCAGTACTTC; CDR3 protein: CASSFQDGSYEQYF
J gene: TRBJ2-1; clone size: .; V gene: TRBV15; D gene: .; CDR3 DNA: TGTGCCACCAGTCTCAGCCCAGAGGACAATGAGCAGTTCTTC; CDR3 protein: CATSLSPEDNEQFF
J gene: TRBJ2-5; clone size: .; V gene: TRBV27; D gene: TRBD1; CDR3 DNA: TGTGCCAGCAGGCAGAGGACAGGAGAGACCCAGTACTTC; CDR3 protein: CASRQRTGETQYF
J gene: TRBJ2-1; clone size: .; V gene: TRBV4-3; D gene: .; CDR3 DNA: TGCGCCAGCAGCCAGAAGCTCGCTAATGAGCAGTTCTTC; CDR3 protein: CASSQKLANEQFF
J gene: TRBJ1-3; clone size: .; V gene: TRBV6-5; D gene: .; CDR3 DNA: TGTGCCAGCCTCTCCGGCCGGACCTCTGGAAACACCATATATTTT; CDR3 protein: CASLSGRTSGNTIYF
J gene: TRBJ1-6; clone size: .; V gene: TRBV6-5; D gene: .; CDR3 DNA: TGTGCCAGCAGTTACTCCTCAGGTGATTATAATTCACCCCTCCACTTT; CDR3 protein: CASSYSSGDYNSPLHF
J gene: TRBJ2-1; clone size: .; V gene: TRBV9; D gene: TRBD2; CDR3 DNA: TGTGCCAGCAACCGGGAGGAGGGGATTCGGGATGAGCAGTTCTTC; CDR3 protein: CASNREEGIRDEQFF
J gene: TRBJ2-7; clone size: .; V gene: TRBV6-5; D gene: .; CDR3 DNA: TGTGCCAGCAGTTACCAGGACCCGGCGAGGAGCGAGCAGTACTTC; CDR3 protein: CASSYQDPARSEQYF
J gene: TRBJ2-5; clone size: once; V gene: TRBV5-1; D gene: TRBD2; CDR3 DNA: TGCGCCAGCAGCTTGAGTGTGATCACTAGCGGGAGAGAAGAGACCCAGTACTTC; CDR3 protein: CASSLSVITSGREETQYF
J gene: TRBJ1-2; clone size: .; V gene: TRBV6-5; D gene: .; CDR3 DNA: TGTGCCACTTTCCCCGGGGGCTCCCTAGAAGGCTACACCTTC; CDR3 protein: CATFPGGSLEGYTF
J gene: TRBJ1-2; clone size: .; V gene: TRBV7-8; D gene: .; CDR3 DNA: TGTGCCAGCAGCTTAGCGTGGGGGGAGGAAGGCTATGGCTACACCTTC; CDR3 protein: CASSLAWGEEGYGYTF
J gene: TRBJ2-2; clone size: .; V gene: TRBV30; D gene: .; CDR3 DNA: TGTGCCTGGAGTGTAGGAGGCCCGAACACCGGGGAGCTGTTTTTT; CDR3 protein: CAWSVGGPNTGELFF
J gene: TRBJ1-3; clone size: .; V gene: TRBV5-6; D gene: .; CDR3 DNA: TGTGCCAGCAGACTCAGGGATTTTAGTCGGGACACCATATATTTT; CDR3 protein: CASRLRDFSRDTIYF
J gene: TRBJ2-3; clone size: .; V gene: TRBV5-5; D gene: .; CDR3 DNA: TGTGCCAGCAGCTCTGCAGGGGTTAGCACAGATACGCAGTATTTT; CDR3 protein: CASSSAGVSTDTQYF
J gene: TRBJ2-4; clone size: .; V gene: TRBV10-1; D gene: .; CDR3 DNA: TGCGCCAGCAGTGACGAGGGGCAACGGCACAAAAACATTCAGTACTTC; CDR3 protein: CASSDEGQRHKNIQYF
J gene: TRBJ1-6; clone size: .; V gene: TRBV5-8; D gene: .; CDR3 DNA: TGTGCCAGCATCGACGAGGGAAAGGATAATTCACCCCTCCACTTT; CDR3 protein: CASIDEGKDNSPLHF
J gene: TRBJ1-5; clone size: .; V gene: TRBV15; D gene: .; CDR3 DNA: TGTGCCACCAGCAGAGATCATCCTGGGCAGGTTCAGCCCCAGCATTTT; CDR3 protein: CATSRDHPGQVQPQHF
J gene: TRBJ2-7; clone size: .; V gene: TRBV5-4; D gene: .; CDR3 DNA: TGTGCCAGCAGCTTTGGACAGACAGGCGAGCAGTACTTC; CDR3 protein: CASSFGQTGEQYF
J gene: TRBJ1-3; clone size: .; V gene: TRBV28; D gene: .; CDR3 DNA: TGTGCCAGCAGTTTACGGACAGATGGAAACACCATATATTTT; CDR3 protein: CASSLRTDGNTIYF
J gene: TRBJ2-5; clone size: .; V gene: TRBV19; D gene: .; CDR3 DNA: TGTGCCAGTAGTATGTTCGACCCCGGGACGGTGAGAGAGACCCAGTACTTC; CDR3 protein: CASSMFDPGTVRETQYF
J gene: TRBJ1-2; clone size: .; V gene: TRBV5-1; D gene: TRBD1; CDR3 DNA: TGCGCCAGCAGCTTGCTACCAACCCAGGGGGCCTACTATGGCTACACCTTC; CDR3 protein: CASSLLPTQGAYYGYTF